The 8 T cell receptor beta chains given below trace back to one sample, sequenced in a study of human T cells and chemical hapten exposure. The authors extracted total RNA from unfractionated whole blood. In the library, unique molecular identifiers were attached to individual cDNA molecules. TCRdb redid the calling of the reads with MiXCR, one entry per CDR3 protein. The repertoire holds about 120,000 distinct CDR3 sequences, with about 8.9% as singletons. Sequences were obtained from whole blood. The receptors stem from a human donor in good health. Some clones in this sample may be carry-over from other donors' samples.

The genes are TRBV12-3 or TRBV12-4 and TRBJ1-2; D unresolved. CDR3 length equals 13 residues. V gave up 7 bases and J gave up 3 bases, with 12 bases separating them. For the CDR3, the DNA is TGTGCCAGCAAGACTACCTGGGACTATGGCTACACCTTC. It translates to CASKTTWDYGYTF.

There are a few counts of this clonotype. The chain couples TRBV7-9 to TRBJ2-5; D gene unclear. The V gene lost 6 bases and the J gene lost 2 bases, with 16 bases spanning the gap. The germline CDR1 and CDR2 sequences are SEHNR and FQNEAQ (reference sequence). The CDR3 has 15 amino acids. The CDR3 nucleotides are TGTGCCAGCAGTTCCCCCGGCTCACCTCAAGAGACCCAGTACTTC. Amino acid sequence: CASSSPGSPQETQYF.

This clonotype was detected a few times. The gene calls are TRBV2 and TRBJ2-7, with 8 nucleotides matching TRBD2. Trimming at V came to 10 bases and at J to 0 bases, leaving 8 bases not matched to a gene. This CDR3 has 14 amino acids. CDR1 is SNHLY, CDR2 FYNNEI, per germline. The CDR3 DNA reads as TGTGCCAACGCGGGGGGTTTTACCTCCTACGAGCAGTACTTC. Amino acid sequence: CANAGGFTSYEQYF.

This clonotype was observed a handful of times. The CDR3 DNA sequence: TGTGCCAGCAGCTTGGACATAGCACAAGAGACCCAGTACTTC. It translates to CASSLDIAQETQYF. The chain joins TRBV5-6 to TRBJ2-5; D unclear. Deletions cut 0 bases from V and 2 bases from J, with 8 bases between. The germline V gene has CDR1 SGHDT and CDR2 YYEEEE. This CDR3 comprises 14 residues.

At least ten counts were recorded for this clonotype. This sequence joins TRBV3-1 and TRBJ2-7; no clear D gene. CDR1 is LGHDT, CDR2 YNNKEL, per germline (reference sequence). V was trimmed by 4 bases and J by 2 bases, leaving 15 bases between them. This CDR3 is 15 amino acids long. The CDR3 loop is CASSPLRGTAYEQYF. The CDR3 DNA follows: TGTGCCAGCAGCCCCCTACGAGGCACAGCCTACGAGCAGTACTTC.

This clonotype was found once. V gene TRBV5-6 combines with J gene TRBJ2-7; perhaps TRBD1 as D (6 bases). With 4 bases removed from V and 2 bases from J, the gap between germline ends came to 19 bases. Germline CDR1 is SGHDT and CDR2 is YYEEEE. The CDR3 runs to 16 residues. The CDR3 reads CASSRGTQDSTYEQYF. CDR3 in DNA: TGTGCCAGCAGCCGAGGAACCCAGGACAGTACCTACGAGCAGTACTTC.

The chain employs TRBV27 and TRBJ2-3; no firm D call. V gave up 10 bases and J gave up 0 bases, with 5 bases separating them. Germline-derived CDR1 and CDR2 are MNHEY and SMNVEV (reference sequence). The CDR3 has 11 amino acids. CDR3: CAIRSTDTQYF. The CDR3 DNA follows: TGTGCCATCCGTAGCACAGATACGCAGTATTTT.

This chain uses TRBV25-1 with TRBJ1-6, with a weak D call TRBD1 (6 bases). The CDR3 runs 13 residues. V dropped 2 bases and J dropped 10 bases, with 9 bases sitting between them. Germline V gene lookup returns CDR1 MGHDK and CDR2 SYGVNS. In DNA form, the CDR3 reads TGTGCCAGCAGTGAAGGACAGCACTCACCCCTCCACTTT. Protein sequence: CASSEGQHSPLHF.